This TCR beta chain was recorded in a study of blood T cell repertoires in COVID-19. Study summary: Samples of COVID-19 (acute and convalescent) were obtained from the United States, Italy and Spain.

Sequenced by immunoSEQ multiplex PCR; TCRdb stores in-frame clones only, minus some. The table shows 100,000 to 150,000 clones, with roughly 84% occurring only once. From germline, CDR1 is SGHTA and CDR2 FQGTGA. This CDR3 contains 16 residues. The V gene end was trimmed by 2 bases and the J gene end by 6 bases; junction bases not matched to a gene: 9. This clonotype was obtained from a man between 60 and 70 years old with acute or convalescent COVID-19. The chain recombines TRBV7-3 with TRBJ2-5; 10 bases agree with TRBD2. The sample taken for sequencing was peripheral blood. In DNA, the CDR3 is TGTGCCAGCAGCTTATCCGCTAGCGGGAGTCTGCAGACCCAGTACTTC. Translating gives CASSLSASGSLQTQYF.